This TCR beta chain was identified in a study of T-cell reconstitution after alpha-beta-depleted transplantation in children. V lost 1 base and J 10 bases, leaving 8 bases between the germline ends. This CDR3 region has 12 residues. This clonotype was seen only a few times. A library of TCRbeta sequences, prepared with unique molecular identifiers, was generated. TCRdb re-called the PCR reads through MiXCR, storing one row per CDR3 protein. The sample holds 350,000 to 400,000 distinct CDR3 sequences; about a fifth are singletons and the top ten take 3% to 4%. This sequence joins TRBV12-3 or TRBV12-4 and TRBJ2-1; D unclear. The sequence was collected from a human donor who donated a stem cell graft to a child with acute myeloid leukemia. The starting material was PBMCs from the stem cell graft donor, obtained from the stem cell graft. CDR3 in DNA: TGTGCCAGCAGTTTAGGAACTTTCGAGCAGTTCTTC. Its protein is CASSLGTFEQFF.